This T cell receptor beta chain is from a study of blood T cell repertoires in COVID-19. The overall study: The United States, Italy and Spain provided the acute and convalescent COVID-19 samples. In each case, the material was cDNA or gDNA derived from T cells, B-cell-depleted T cells, or PBMCs.

This CDR3 is built from 15 residues. The V and J ends lost 6 bases and 5 bases, in that order; junction bases with no gene match: 10. Germline lookup yields CDR1 SGHDN and CDR2 FVKESK. Original methodology: Researchers report that nucleated cell counts were estimated from reference gene primer amplification. Measured with immunoSEQ multiplex PCR; TCRdb has only the in-frame clones, and not every one. V and J calls and clone size are copied from that table; D and trimming were computed from the DNA. The table lists 250,000 to 300,000 clones, about 80% of them singletons. The V and J genes are TRBV14 and TRBJ2-3; 8 bases are a match to TRBD2. Sequencing was carried out using PBMCs or T cells enriched from blood (not recorded which). The clonotype was recovered from a man in his thirties or forties with acute COVID-19. The chain's CDR3 is CASRSTSGIVDTQYF. CDR3 DNA sequence: TGTGCCAGCAGGTCAACTAGCGGAATTGTAGATACGCAGTATTTT.